The T cell receptor beta chain described here comes from a study of CD4 T cells in relation to SARS-CoV-2 and coronaviruses. The study, taken as a whole, reports: The cross-reactivity analysis covered only spike protein, not other viral proteins. In roughly 61% of donors, memory CD4+ clonotypes crossrecognized SARS-CoV-2 and at least one common cold coronavirus spike. Crossreactive clones expanded significantly less to SARS-CoV-2 than monoreactive clones. Culture-expanded clones reflect memory recall rather than primary priming during culture.

TCRdb's copy holds only in-frame clones and misses some; the assay was immunoSEQ multiplex PCR. The data show tens of thousands of clones, 80% to 90% seen once. Concerning this clone itself: As yet, its antigen is unknown.

The unexposed donors gave CD4+ T cells in 2011-2018, prior to COVID-19. CDR1 is LNHDA and CDR2 is SQIVND in the germline V gene (reference sequence). The length of the CDR3 is 15 residues. V shed 6 bases and J 4 bases; nucleotides not matched to a gene: 8. The sequenced sample consisted of memory CD4+ T cells from PBMCs. This sequence joins TRBV19 and TRBJ2-2; TRBD1 aligns across 7 bases. The sequence was collected from a human donor in good health. The CDR3 is CASSTTGVLTGELFF. In nucleotides, the CDR3 is TGTGCCAGTAGCACCACAGGGGTGCTCACCGGGGAGCTGTTTTTT.